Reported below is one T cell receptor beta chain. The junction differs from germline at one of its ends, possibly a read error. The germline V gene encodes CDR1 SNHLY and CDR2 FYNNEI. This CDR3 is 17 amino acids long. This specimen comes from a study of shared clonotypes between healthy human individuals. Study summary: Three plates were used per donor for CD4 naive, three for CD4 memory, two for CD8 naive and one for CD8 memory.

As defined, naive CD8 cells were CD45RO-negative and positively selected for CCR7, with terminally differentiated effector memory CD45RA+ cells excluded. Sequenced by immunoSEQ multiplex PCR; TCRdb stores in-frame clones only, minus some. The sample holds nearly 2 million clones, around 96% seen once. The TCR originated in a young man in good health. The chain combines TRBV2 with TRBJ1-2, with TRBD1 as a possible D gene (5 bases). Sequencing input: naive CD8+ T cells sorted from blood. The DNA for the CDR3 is TGTGCCAGCCGTGAACCTGTCACAGGACTAGCTAACTATGGCTACACCTTC. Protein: CASREPVTGLANYGYTF. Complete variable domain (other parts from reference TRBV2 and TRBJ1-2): EPEVTQTPSHQVTQMGQEVILRCVPISNHLYFYWYRQILGQKVEFLVSFYNNEISEKSEIFDDQFSVERPDGSNFTLKIRSTKLEDSAMYFCASREPVTGLANYGYTFGSGTRLTVV.